This T cell receptor (beta chain) is from a study of T cell clonotyping in hematopoietic cell transplantation. Notes on the study in general: Without cell sorting, CD4 versus CD8 contributions remain unresolved.

Sequencing used immunoSEQ multiplex PCR; TCRdb keeps in-frame clones, though not all of them. This table holds roughly 13,000 clones, roughly 83% found once. A note on this clone: Its antigen is as yet unknown.

Time point of the sample: recipient sample about 28 days before transplant, after cytoreduction. CDR1 and CDR2 from the germline V gene are MNHEY and SVGAGI. V was cut by 2 bases and J by 8 bases, with 9 bases left in between. The CDR3 length is 12 residues. The TCR originated in a man aged 55 to 70 with acute myeloid leukemia. Some clones in this sample may be carry-over from other donors' samples. The material sequenced was peripheral blood mononuclear cells, taken before stem cell transplant. The chain couples TRBV6-5 to TRBJ1-2; TRBD1 might be the D (6 bases). The CDR3 bases are TGTGCCAGCAGTTACAGGGGGAACGGCTACACCTTC. It encodes CASSYRGNGYTF.